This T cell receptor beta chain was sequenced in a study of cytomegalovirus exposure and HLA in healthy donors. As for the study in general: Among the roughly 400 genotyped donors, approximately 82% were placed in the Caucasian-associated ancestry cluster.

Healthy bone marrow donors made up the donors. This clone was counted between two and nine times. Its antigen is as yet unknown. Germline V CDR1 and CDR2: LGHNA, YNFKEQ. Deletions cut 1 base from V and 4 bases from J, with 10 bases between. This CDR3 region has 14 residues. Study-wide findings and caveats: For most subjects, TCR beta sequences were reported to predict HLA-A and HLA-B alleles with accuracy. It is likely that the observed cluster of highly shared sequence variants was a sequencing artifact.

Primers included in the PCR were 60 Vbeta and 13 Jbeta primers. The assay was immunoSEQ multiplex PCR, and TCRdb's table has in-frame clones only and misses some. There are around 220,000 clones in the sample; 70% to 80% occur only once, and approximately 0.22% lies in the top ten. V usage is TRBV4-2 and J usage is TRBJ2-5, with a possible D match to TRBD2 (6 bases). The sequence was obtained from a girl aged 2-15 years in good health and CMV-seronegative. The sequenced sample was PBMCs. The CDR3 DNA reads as TGTGCCAGCAGCCAAGGGACTACTCTAGAGACCCAGTACTTC. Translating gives CASSQGTTLETQYF.